The 26 T cell receptor beta chains below were found in one sample sequenced in a study of cytomegalovirus exposure and HLA in healthy donors. The PCR was carried out with 60 Vbeta primers and 13 Jbeta primers. Some clones are missing from TCRdb's copy, which holds only in-frame ones; the method was immunoSEQ multiplex PCR. The sample holds 100,000 or so clones, around 80% seen once. The source material was PBMCs. Receptors were obtained from a man aged 25-45 years in good health and CMV-seronegative.

The chain has TRBV5-6 and TRBJ1-2; D gene uncertain. The CDR3 length is 12 residues. Germline assignment: CDR1 SGHDT and CDR2 YYEEEE. Trimming shortened V by 5 bases and J by 7 bases, and 12 bases separated the two germline ends. CDR3 DNA: TGTGCCAGCAGAAACGACCCAGGTGGCTACACCTTC. As protein: CASRNDPGGYTF.

This clone was seen a single time. CDR3 sequence reads: CASSGGDGSYEQYF. CDR3 DNA: TGTGCCAGCAGCGGAGGGGACGGTTCCTACGAGCAGTACTTC. The chain is built from TRBV25-1 and TRBJ2-7, with TRBD2 as a possible D gene (6 bases). Trimming took off 6 bases at V and 1 base at J, with 13 bases between the two ends. The CDR3 extends over 14 amino acids. Germline CDR1 is MGHDK and CDR2 is SYGVNS.

Only a few counts were recorded for this clone. V is TRBV14 and J is TRBJ1-1; 7 bases line up with TRBD1. Germline CDR1 reads SGHDN; CDR2 reads FVKESK. CDR3 size: 15 residues. Trimming at V came to 4 bases and at J to 2 bases, leaving 7 bases not matched to a gene. The CDR3 coding sequence is TGTGCCAGCAGCCGGACAGGATACGGTAACACTGAAGCTTTCTTT. It is translated as CASSRTGYGNTEAFF.

This clone was seen a single time. The V call is TRBV27, the J call TRBJ2-7, with 7 bases aligning to TRBD1. CDR1 is MNHEY and CDR2 is SMNVEV in the germline V gene (reference sequence). Trimming removed 7 bases from V and 1 base from J; junction bases left unmatched: 13. The CDR3 covers 16 residues. The CDR3 loop reads CASNNYSPGQSYEQYF. In DNA, the CDR3 is TGTGCCAGCAATAATTATTCCCCGGGACAGTCCTACGAGCAGTACTTC.

This rearrangement joins TRBV5-1 to TRBJ1-4; TRBD1 agrees at 8 bases. Germline V gives CDR1 SGHRS, CDR2 YFSETQ. Trimming at V came to 4 bases and at J to 7 bases, leaving 24 bases not matched to a gene. This CDR3 region has 20 residues. The CDR3 coding sequence is TGCGCCAGCAGCCCTCACCCCCTCGAAGACAGGGGAGGCTCGCGTGAAAAACTGTTTTTT. Its translation: CASSPHPLEDRGGSREKLFF.

The V call is TRBV25-1, the J call TRBJ2-3; 7 nucleotides align to TRBD1. The trim removed 3 bases at V and 3 bases at J, leaving 6 bases unmatched. The CDR3 has 15 residues. Germline V CDR1 and CDR2: MGHDK, SYGVNS. CDR3 DNA: TGTGCCAGCAGTGAGCAGGGGGAGCCTACAGATACGCAGTATTTT. It codes for CASSEQGEPTDTQYF.

The V and J genes are TRBV4-3 and TRBJ2-4; D not certain. The CDR3 spans 16 residues. Germline CDR1 and CDR2: LGHNA and YSLEER. V was trimmed by 0 bases and J by 7 bases, leaving 16 bases between them. DNA of the CDR3: TGCGCCAGCAGCCAAGACCCGGCAGGTACTCGGAACATTCAGTACTTC. Translation gives CASSQDPAGTRNIQYF.

The chain joins TRBV30 to TRBJ1-2; possible D gene TRBD1, 6 bases. With 0 bases removed from V and 6 bases from J, the gap between germline ends came to 11 bases. The CDR3 is 13 amino acids. Germline CDR1 GTSNPN, CDR2 SVGIG (reference sequence). The CDR3 sequence is CAWSVRQGNGYTF. CDR3 nucleotides: TGTGCCTGGAGTGTAAGGCAGGGGAATGGCTACACCTTC.

V and J are TRBV5-1 and TRBJ1-1, with 8 bases fitting TRBD1. Germline V gives CDR1 SGHRS, CDR2 YFSETQ. The CDR3 runs 15 residues. V was clipped by 4 bases and J by 1 base; unmatched bases: 6. CDR3 region: CASSIGQGWNTEAFF. CDR3 DNA: TGCGCCAGCAGCATTGGACAGGGTTGGAACACTGAAGCTTTCTTT.

The CDR3 bases are TGTGCCAGCACCGCCGCCGGAGAATTGGGCAATCAGCCCCAGCATTTT. Encoded protein: CASTAAGELGNQPQHF. The rearrangement links TRBV28 to TRBJ1-5, with D hard to call. The ends were cut back, 7 bases at V and 2 bases at J, with 18 bases in the middle. This CDR3 has 16 residues. Germline CDR1 and CDR2: MDHEN and SYDVKM.

The V call is TRBV27, the J call TRBJ1-1; D not certain. The CDR3 length is 14 residues. V was pared by 4 bases and J by 2 bases, with 11 bases between. Germline V gene sequence: CDR1 MNHEY, CDR2 SMNVEV (reference sequence). The CDR3, as DNA: TGTGCCAGCAGTTCGGCAGCGGTAAACACTGAAGCTTTCTTT. It translates to CASSSAAVNTEAFF.

The chain combines TRBV7-9 with TRBJ2-1; 8 bases fit TRBD2. Germline CDR1 and CDR2: SEHNR and FQNEAQ (reference sequence). The CDR3 totals 18 residues. The junction had 13 bases not matched to a gene; V was cut back by 5 bases and J by 1 base. The CDR3: CASSPGVAGTFSYNEQFF. The CDR3 DNA is TGTGCCAGCAGCCCGGGAGTAGCGGGAACTTTTTCCTACAATGAGCAGTTCTTC.

This clone has just one count. The J gene is TRBJ2-2, the V gene TRBV5-1; the D gene is possibly TRBD1 (6 bases). CDR3 length: 15 residues. V gave up 7 bases and J gave up 0 bases, with 13 bases separating them. Germline assignment: CDR1 SGHRS and CDR2 YFSETQ. The DNA for the CDR3 is TGCGCCAGCGCGGTGGGACAAGCGAACACCGGGGAGCTGTTTTTT. It encodes CASAVGQANTGELFF.

The V and J genes are TRBV6-6 and TRBJ2-7, with 7 bases aligning to TRBD1. The length of the CDR3 is 14 residues. CDR1 and CDR2 (germline): MNHNY, SVGAGI (reference sequence). J was trimmed by 4 bases and V by 7 bases; bases with no gene match: 10. The CDR3 DNA follows: TGTGCCAGCAATCCACAGGGGTCCCTATACGAGCAGTACTTC. This codes for CASNPQGSLYEQYF.

This chain uses TRBV19 with TRBJ1-1, with D possibly being TRBD1 (6 bases). With 5 bases removed from V and 1 base from J, the gap between germline ends came to 11 bases. The CDR3 is 14 amino acids. Germline V lookup: CDR1 LNHDA, CDR2 SQIVND (reference sequence). The CDR3 here is CASSGGAWNTEAFF. The CDR3 region has the DNA TGTGCCAGTAGTGGGGGGGCATGGAACACTGAAGCTTTCTTT.

The chain employs TRBV11-2 and TRBJ1-2, with D possibly matching TRBD1 (5 bases). The CDR3 consists of 14 residues. Germline CDR1 reads SGHAT; CDR2 reads FQNNGV. Trimming took off 4 bases at V and 3 bases at J, with 12 bases between the two ends. The CDR3 sequence is CASSSLREYYGYTF. In DNA, the CDR3 is TGTGCCAGCAGCTCCCTCAGGGAATACTATGGCTACACCTTC.

This clone was seen only a few times. This chain links TRBV7-9 with TRBJ2-7, with a tentative D call TRBD1 (5 bases). This CDR3 spans 14 amino acids. Trimming removed 4 bases at V and 1 base at J, with 11 bases between. The germline V gene encodes CDR1 SEHNR and CDR2 FQNEAQ (reference sequence). CDR3 coding DNA: TGTGCCAGCAGCTCCAGGGAAGGATCCTACGAGCAGTACTTC. Its protein product is CASSSREGSYEQYF.

The chain recombines TRBV9 with TRBJ2-3; D perhaps matches TRBD2 (6 bases). The V gene's germline CDR1 is SGDLS and CDR2 YYNGEE. Trimming removed 0 bases at V and 2 bases at J, with 13 bases between. This CDR3 is built from 16 residues. The CDR3 DNA is TGTGCCAGCAGCGTAGCAAGCGGGCACTCCACAGATACGCAGTATTTT. The encoded protein is CASSVASGHSTDTQYF.

J is TRBJ2-3 and V is TRBV30; D remains ambiguous. Trimming shortened V by 0 bases and J by 2 bases, and 3 bases separated the two germline ends. Germline values: CDR1 GTSNPN, CDR2 SVGIG (reference sequence). The CDR3 has 12 amino acids. The CDR3 loop reads CAWSVSTDTQYF. CDR3 DNA: TGTGCCTGGAGTGTCTCCACAGATACGCAGTATTTT. Supplemented by reference TRBV30 and TRBJ2-3, the full variable domain reads SQTIHQWPATLVQPVGSPLSLECTVEGTSNPNLYWYRQAAGRGLQLLFYSVGIGQISSEVPQNLSASRPQDRQFILSSKKLLLSDSGFYLCAWSVSTDTQYFGPGTRLTVL.

This chain joins TRBV18 and TRBJ1-5; 8 positions match TRBD1. The CDR3 totals 14 residues. Germline CDR1 reads KGHSH; CDR2 reads LQKENI. V trimming: 3 bases; J trimming: 6 bases; junction bases outside the gene matches: 4. The CDR3 spells CASSPDRGPQPQHF. CDR3 nucleotides: TGTGCCAGCTCACCCGACAGGGGCCCTCAGCCCCAGCATTTT. Full variable domain (missing parts from reference TRBV18 and TRBJ1-5): NAGVMQNPRHLVRRRGQEARLRCSPMKGHSHVYWYRQLPEEGLKFMVYLQKENIIDESGMPKERFSAEFPKEGPSILRIQQVVRGDSAAYFCASSPDRGPQPQHFGDGTRLSIL.

The chain uses TRBV6-1 and TRBJ2-1; 11 bases are shared with TRBD2. This CDR3 comprises 16 residues. V lost 3 bases, J lost 5 bases, and 6 bases stayed unmatched. The germline CDR1 and CDR2 sequences are MNHNS and SASEGT. Here the CDR3 DNA reads TGTGCCAGCAGTGAGCTCCTAGCGGGGGGAAACAATGAGCAGTTCTTC. The encoded protein is CASSELLAGGNNEQFF.

The chain has TRBV19 and TRBJ1-5; tentatively, D is TRBD1 (6 bases). V lost 4 bases and J 1 base, leaving 14 bases between the germline ends. The CDR3 length is 16 residues. Germline CDR1 LNHDA, CDR2 SQIVND (reference sequence). Here the CDR3 DNA reads TGTGCCAGTAGTACGGGGGGGCCGGGGAGCAATCAGCCCCAGCATTTT. Translation gives CASSTGGPGSNQPQHF.

This chain uses TRBV5-1 with TRBJ1-2, with a tentative D call TRBD1 (5 bases). The CDR3 is 15 amino acids. The ends were cut back, 0 bases at V and 6 bases at J, with 15 bases in the middle. Germline V CDR1 and CDR2: SGHRS, YFSETQ. Written as DNA, the CDR3 is TGCGCCAGCAGCTTGGCCCAAGGGGAGGAAAATGGCTACACCTTC. This encodes CASSLAQGEENGYTF.

This clone was recorded only once. The chain joins TRBV27 to TRBJ2-6, with D unclear. The CDR3 sequence is 15 residues long. CDR1 and CDR2 (germline): MNHEY, SMNVEV (reference sequence). With 2 bases removed from V and 3 bases from J, the gap between germline ends came to 8 bases. The DNA of the CDR3 is TGTGCCAGCAGTTTAGTACCGGGTGGGGCCAACGTCCTGACTTTC. It encodes CASSLVPGGANVLTF.

The genes are TRBV19 and TRBJ1-5; no firm D call. The CDR3 consists of 11 residues. From germline, CDR1 is LNHDA and CDR2 SQIVND (reference sequence). Deletions cut 6 bases from V and 7 bases from J, with 7 bases between. CDR3 sequence reads: CASSEGQPQHF. DNA of the CDR3: TGTGCCAGTAGCGAGGGCCAGCCCCAGCATTTT.

This chain uses TRBV30 with TRBJ1-2; TRBD1 is a possible D gene (5 bases). Germline V gives CDR1 GTSNPN, CDR2 SVGIG (reference sequence). Trimming left V 6 bases short and J 4 bases short, with 15 bases between. This CDR3 region has 13 residues. This CDR3 is CACRDSWGYGYTF. Written as DNA, the CDR3 is TGTGCCTGCCGGGACTCCTGGGGCTATGGCTACACCTTC.